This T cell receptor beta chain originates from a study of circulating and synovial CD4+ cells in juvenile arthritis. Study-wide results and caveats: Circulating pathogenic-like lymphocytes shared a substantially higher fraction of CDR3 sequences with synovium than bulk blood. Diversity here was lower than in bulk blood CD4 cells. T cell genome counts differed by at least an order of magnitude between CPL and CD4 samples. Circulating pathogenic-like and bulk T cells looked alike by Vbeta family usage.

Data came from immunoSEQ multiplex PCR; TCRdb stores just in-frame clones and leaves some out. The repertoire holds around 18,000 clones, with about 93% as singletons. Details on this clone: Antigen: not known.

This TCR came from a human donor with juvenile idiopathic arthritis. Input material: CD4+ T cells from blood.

This CDR3 is CASSQDRAGNTIYF. The CDR3, as DNA: TGTGCCAGCTCACAGGACAGGGCTGGAAACACCATATATTTT. V and J are TRBV18 and TRBJ1-3; 8 bases agree with TRBD1. Germline lookup yields CDR1 KGHSH and CDR2 LQKENI. The CDR3 contains 14 residues. V was pared by 4 bases and J by 2 bases, with 1 base of the junction left unmatched.